The source of this T cell receptor beta chain is a study of T cells in Graves' hyperthyroidism and ophthalmopathy (dated by TCRdb to between 2018 and 2021). Context from the whole study: TCR V-J signatures able to tell the groups apart were searched for in a discovery cohort of approximately 95 patients, of whom over 40 had Graves' ophthalmopathy and around 57 had stable Graves' hyperthyroidism. Once sampling was done, hyperthyroidism patients were given methimazole at a starting dose of 30 mg daily, whereas ophthalmopathy patients were given high-dose intravenous methylprednisolone. The roughly 91 discovery patients were randomly divided into training and test sets at a 7:3 ratio. Prospective prediction of ophthalmopathy was tested in an independent validation cohort consisting of some 20 hyperthyroidism patients and more than 15 patients who later progressed to ophthalmopathy. In addition, the study compared T-cell repertoires in thyroid tissue and in blood from several Graves' hyperthyroidism patients. The paper reports TCR Vbeta CDR3 sequencing of over 120 peripheral blood samples: around 41 ophthalmopathy, about 75 hyperthyroidism and some 17 progressor patients.

Overall study results and their limits: Sample size was not statistically predetermined, and blinding of investigators to group allocation was not performed. Most expanded thyroid clonotypes (frequency above 0.001) were also found in blood, which suggests that blood repertoires may mirror thyroid immune responses. In cross-validation, a model built on a 13 V-J signature told ophthalmopathy apart from stable hyperthyroidism with 85% to 90% sensitivity and roughly 81% specificity, and in testing the same model reached 80%/75%. In validation, the model predicted progression to ophthalmopathy a median of about 6.8 months before onset, with roughly 68% sensitivity and around 76% specificity.

Patients with uncontrolled infections, other autoimmune diseases, pregnancy or lactation were excluded. Diagnoses relied on clinical symptoms, serum thyroxine and TRAb, thyroid ultrasound and orbital computed tomography. Total RNA was extracted with Trizol reagent, and quality was checked on an Agilent 2100 Bioanalyzer. The CDR3, from cysteine to phenylalanine, totals 13 residues. The DNA shown is the 39-base CDR3, in frame from base 1. CDR1 DFQATT and CDR2 SNEGSKA were looked up in the germline V gene (reference sequence). V loses 1 base, J loses 4 bases, and the germline ends lie 10 bases apart. In the case of this clonotype: Its recognized antigen is unknown. There are no base qualities to consult, and no much larger clone falls within one base.

Amplification of TCR beta CDR3 regions was carried out from RNA transcripts. The first round of RT-PCR for the TCR CDR3 was performed with the HTBI primer set and the Qiagen OneStep RT-PCR kit. The libraries were constructed in a second round of multiplex PCR and then size-selected and purified. Paired-end sequencing of the libraries was performed with 100 bp reads on an Illumina HiSeq2000. The paper's data handling went like this. SOAPnuke was used to process the raw data, throwing out any read that contained adapters or uncalled bases, had a mean Phred below 15, or lacked an exact constant-primer or identifier match. High-quality paired reads were merged with COPE v1.2.5, and unique nucleotide sequences were defined as clonotypes. MiTCR v1.1 was used to align the clonotypes against IMGT TRBV, TRBD and TRBJ reference segments. Only V-J combinations with frequency above 0.0001, covering about 99% of repertoires, were analysed. A TCS score was defined as the ratio of F50 (clonal expansion) to E x V (chaos), with BLOSUM62-based TCRdist applied between CDR3 peptides within each V-J. Welch's t-statistics and random forest reduced around 510 V-J features to fewer than 15, which were used in a naive Bayes classifier (R e1071). The similarity between thyroid and blood repertoires was quantified using the Morisita-Horn index. In-frame beta chains were kept once TCRdb had trimmed the public reads at Q25 with fastp and called clones with MiXCR. Identical CDR3 proteins give one entry, which carries the most common genes and DNA. The V and J calls here are based on TCRdb, not the publication. The sample data list roughly 570,000 distinct CDR3 sequences, and about 43% of these were observed just once. Jointly, the top ten make up around 19% of the sample.

The sequence derives from an adult woman with Graves' disease, either hyperthyroidism or ophthalmopathy (not recorded which). Material: peripheral blood or thyroid tissue (not recorded which). Here the chain combines TRBV20-1 and TRBJ1-1; the D region possibly corresponds to TRBD1 (6 bases align). The CDR3 region: CSARVDRPTEAFF. In nucleotides, the sequence is TGCAGTGCTAGAGTAGACAGGCCCACTGAAGCTTTCTTT.